Presented here are 8 T cell receptor beta chains from one specimen sequenced in a study of shared clonotypes between healthy human individuals. The data were produced by immunoSEQ multiplex PCR, yet TCRdb's version contains in-frame clones alone and is incomplete. The sample has some 1,400,000 clones, roughly 97% seen once. Specimen: naive CD4+ T cells sorted from blood. Regarding subset: CD45RA+ positively selected. The receptors shown here come from a man between 25 and 39 years old in good health.

The chain employs TRBV5-1 and TRBJ2-7; weak D call: TRBD1 (5 bases). From germline, CDR1 is SGHRS and CDR2 YFSETQ. The V and J ends lost 3 bases and 3 bases respectively, with 19 bases between them. The CDR3 is 16 residues long. The CDR3 is CASSSFPGPSNYEQYF. CDR3 in DNA: TGCGCCAGCAGCTCATTCCCAGGGCCAAGCAACTACGAGCAGTACTTC.

The V gene is TRBV28, the J gene TRBJ2-1, with D maybe TRBD1 (5 bases). This CDR3 region has 14 residues. Germline CDR1 is MDHEN and CDR2 is SYDVKM. Deletions cut 6 bases from V and 4 bases from J, with 13 bases between. The DNA of the CDR3 is TGTGCCAGCAGCCATTTTCAGGGATACAATGAGCAGTTCTTC. Its protein is CASSHFQGYNEQFF.

The rearrangement joins TRBV28 to TRBJ2-7, with 9 bases identical to TRBD2. The CDR3 has 14 amino acids. CDR1 and CDR2 from the germline V gene are MDHEN and SYDVKM. The trim removed 2 bases at V and 7 bases at J, leaving 6 bases unmatched. CDR3 loop: CASSLAGGRWEQYF. CDR3 coding DNA: TGTGCCAGCAGTTTAGCGGGAGGGCGTTGGGAGCAGTACTTC.

J is TRBJ1-1 and V is TRBV5-1; D unresolved. Trimming removed 0 bases at V and 12 bases at J, with 21 bases between. Germline V gives CDR1 SGHRS, CDR2 YFSETQ. This CDR3 has 15 amino acids. The CDR3 protein is CASSLEVAGSRSPFF. The CDR3 DNA sequence: TGCGCCAGCAGCTTGGAAGTAGCGGGCAGTCGGTCGCCTTTCTTT.

The chain employs TRBV7-9 and TRBJ2-5, with unresolved D. The CDR3 is 13 residues long. Trimming pared 5 bases from V and 2 bases from J, leaving 9 bases between. Germline CDR1 and CDR2: SEHNR and FQNEAQ (reference sequence). CDR3: CASSLQNQETQYF. The CDR3 DNA reads as TGTGCCAGCAGCCTACAGAATCAAGAGACCCAGTACTTC.

This clone was seen a few times. Distinct nucleotide sequences in the sample also encode this CDR3. The chain is built from TRBV28 and TRBJ2-7; 9 bases fit TRBD1. The J segment lost 1 base and the V segment lost 6 bases, leaving 1 base of the junction unmatched. There are 13 residues in the CDR3. Germline loops: CDR1 MDHEN, CDR2 SYDVKM. The CDR3: CASRGQGSYEQYF. Here the CDR3 DNA reads TGTGCCAGCAGGGGACAGGGATCCTACGAGCAGTACTTC.

The chain combines TRBV5-6 with TRBJ2-7; D gene ambiguous. Germline-derived CDR1 and CDR2 are SGHDT and YYEEEE. The CDR3 extends over 14 amino acids. The V gene lost 5 bases and the J gene lost 7 bases, with 19 bases spanning the gap. CDR3 protein: CASSPSGRAREQYF. DNA for the CDR3: TGTGCCAGCAGTCCCTCGGGTCGGGCGAGGGAGCAGTACTTC.

The chain employs TRBV6-4 and TRBJ2-2, with 10 bases identical to TRBD2. Germline V lookup: CDR1 MRHNA, CDR2 SNTAGT. This CDR3 comprises 15 residues. Trimming cost V 5 bases and J 4 bases; bases outside gene matches: 4. The CDR3 bases are TGTGCCAGCAGTCTAGCGGGAGATAGCACCGGGGAGCTGTTTTTT. Translating it yields CASSLAGDSTGELFF.